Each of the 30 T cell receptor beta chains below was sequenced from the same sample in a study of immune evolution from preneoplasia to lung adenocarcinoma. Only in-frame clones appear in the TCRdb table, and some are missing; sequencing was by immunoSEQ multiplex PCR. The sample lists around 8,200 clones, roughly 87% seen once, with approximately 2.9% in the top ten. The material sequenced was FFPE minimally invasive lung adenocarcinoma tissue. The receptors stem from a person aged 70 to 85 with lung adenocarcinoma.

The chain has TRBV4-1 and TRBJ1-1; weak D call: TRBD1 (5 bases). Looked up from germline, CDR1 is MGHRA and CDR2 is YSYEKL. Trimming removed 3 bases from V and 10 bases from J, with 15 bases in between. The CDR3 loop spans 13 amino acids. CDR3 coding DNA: TGCGCCAGCAGCCAGTTATTAGAAGGGGCAGCTTTCTTT. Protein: CASSQLLEGAAFF.

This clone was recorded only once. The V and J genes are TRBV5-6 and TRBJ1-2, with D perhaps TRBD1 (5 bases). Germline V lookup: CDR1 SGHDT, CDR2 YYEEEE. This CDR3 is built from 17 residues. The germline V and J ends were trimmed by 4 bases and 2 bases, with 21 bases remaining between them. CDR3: CASSLSPRGWGNYGYTF. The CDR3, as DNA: TGTGCCAGCAGCCTATCCCCCCGGGGATGGGGGAACTATGGCTACACCTTC.

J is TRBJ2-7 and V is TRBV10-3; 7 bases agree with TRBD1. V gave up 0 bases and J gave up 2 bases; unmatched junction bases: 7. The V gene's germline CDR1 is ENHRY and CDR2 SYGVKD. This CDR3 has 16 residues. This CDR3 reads CAISESKRTGTYEQYF. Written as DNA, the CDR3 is TGTGCCATCAGTGAGTCGAAGCGGACAGGTACCTACGAGCAGTACTTC.

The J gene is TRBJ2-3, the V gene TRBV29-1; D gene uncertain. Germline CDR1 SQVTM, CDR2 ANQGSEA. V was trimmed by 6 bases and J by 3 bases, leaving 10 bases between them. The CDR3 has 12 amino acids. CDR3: CSVAQITDTQYF. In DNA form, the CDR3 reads TGCAGCGTCGCCCAGATTACAGATACGCAGTATTTT.

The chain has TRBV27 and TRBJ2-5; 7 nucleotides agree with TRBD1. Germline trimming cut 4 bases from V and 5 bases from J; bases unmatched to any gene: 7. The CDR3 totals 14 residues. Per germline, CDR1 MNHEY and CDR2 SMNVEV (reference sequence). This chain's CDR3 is CASSSGQLRETQYF. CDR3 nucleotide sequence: TGTGCCAGCAGTTCGGGACAGCTTCGTGAGACCCAGTACTTC.

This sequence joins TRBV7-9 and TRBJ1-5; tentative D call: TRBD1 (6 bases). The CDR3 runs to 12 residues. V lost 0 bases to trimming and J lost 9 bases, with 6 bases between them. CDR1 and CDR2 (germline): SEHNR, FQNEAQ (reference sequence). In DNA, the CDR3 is TGTGCCAGCAGCTTAGCAGGGGGGCCCCAGCATTTT. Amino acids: CASSLAGGPQHF.

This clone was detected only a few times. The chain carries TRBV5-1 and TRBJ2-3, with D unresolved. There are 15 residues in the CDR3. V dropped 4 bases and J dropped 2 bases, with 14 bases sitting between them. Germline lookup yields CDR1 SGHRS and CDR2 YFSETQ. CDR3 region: CASSLMDGYTDTQYF. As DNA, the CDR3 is TGCGCCAGCAGCCTTATGGACGGATACACAGATACGCAGTATTTT.

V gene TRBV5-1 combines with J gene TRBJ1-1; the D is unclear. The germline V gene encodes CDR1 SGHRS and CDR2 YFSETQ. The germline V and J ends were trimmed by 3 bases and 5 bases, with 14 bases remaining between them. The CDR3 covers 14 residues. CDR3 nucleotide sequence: TGCGCCAGCAGCTCGGGAGTCGGAGGGACTGAAGCTTTCTTT. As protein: CASSSGVGGTEAFF.

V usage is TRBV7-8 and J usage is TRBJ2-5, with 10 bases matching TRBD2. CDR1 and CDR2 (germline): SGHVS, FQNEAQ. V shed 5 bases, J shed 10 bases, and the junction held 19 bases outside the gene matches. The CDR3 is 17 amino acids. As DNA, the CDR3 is TGTGCCAGCAGCCGCCAACCCGGGACTAGCGCCCTAGATCTCCAGTACTTC. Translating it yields CASSRQPGTSALDLQYF.

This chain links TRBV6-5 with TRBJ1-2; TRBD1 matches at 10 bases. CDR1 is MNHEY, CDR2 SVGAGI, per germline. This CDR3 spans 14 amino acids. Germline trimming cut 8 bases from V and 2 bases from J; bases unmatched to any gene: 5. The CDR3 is CASGGTGANYGYTF. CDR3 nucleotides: TGTGCCAGCGGGGGGACAGGGGCCAACTATGGCTACACCTTC.

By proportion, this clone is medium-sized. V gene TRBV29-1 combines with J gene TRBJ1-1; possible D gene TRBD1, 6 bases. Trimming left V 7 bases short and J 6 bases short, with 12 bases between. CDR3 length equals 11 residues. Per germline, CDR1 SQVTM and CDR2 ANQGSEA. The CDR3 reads CSGHQGSEAFF. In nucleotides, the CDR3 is TGCAGCGGACACCAGGGGTCTGAAGCTTTCTTT.

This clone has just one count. The CDR3 nucleotides are TGTGCCAGTTTGGGCGGGGGTGAAGAGACCCAGTACTTC. Protein sequence: CASLGGGEETQYF. This chain connects TRBV28 to TRBJ2-5; 7 positions agree with TRBD2. The CDR3 has 13 residues. CDR1 and CDR2 from the germline V gene are MDHEN and SYDVKM. With 9 bases clipped from V and 3 bases from J, the junction kept 7 bases outside the gene matches.

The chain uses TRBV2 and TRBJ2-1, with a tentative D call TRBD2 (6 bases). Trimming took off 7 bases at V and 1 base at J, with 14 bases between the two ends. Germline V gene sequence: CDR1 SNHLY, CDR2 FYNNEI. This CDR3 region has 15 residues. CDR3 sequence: CASKYGGDSYNEQFF. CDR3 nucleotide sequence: TGTGCCAGCAAGTACGGAGGGGATTCCTACAATGAGCAGTTCTTC.

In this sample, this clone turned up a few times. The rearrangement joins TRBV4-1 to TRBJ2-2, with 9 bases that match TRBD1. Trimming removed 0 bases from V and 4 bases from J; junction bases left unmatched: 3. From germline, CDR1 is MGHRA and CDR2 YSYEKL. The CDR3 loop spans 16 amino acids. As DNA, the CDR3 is TGCGCCAGCAGCCAAGAAGGGGACAGGGCCACCGGGGAGCTGTTTTTT. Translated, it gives CASSQEGDRATGELFF.

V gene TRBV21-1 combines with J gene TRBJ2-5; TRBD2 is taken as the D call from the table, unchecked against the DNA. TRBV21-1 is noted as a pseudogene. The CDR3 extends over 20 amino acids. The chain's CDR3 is CASSKVGSEGLAGVTETQYF. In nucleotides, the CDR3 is TGTGCCAGCAGCAAAGTCGGGTCGGAGGGACTAGCGGGAGTTACAGAGACCCAGTACTTC.

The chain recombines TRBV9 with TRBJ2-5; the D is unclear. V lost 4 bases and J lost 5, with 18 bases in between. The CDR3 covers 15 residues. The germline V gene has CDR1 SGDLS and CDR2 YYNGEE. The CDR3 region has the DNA TGTGCCAGCAGCCTCCAAGGAGCTAGTGGCGAGACCCAGTACTTC. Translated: CASSLQGASGETQYF.

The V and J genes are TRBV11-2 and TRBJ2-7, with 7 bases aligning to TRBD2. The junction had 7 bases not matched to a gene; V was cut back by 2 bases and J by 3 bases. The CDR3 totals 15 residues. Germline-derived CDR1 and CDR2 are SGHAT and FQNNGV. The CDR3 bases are TGTGCCAGCAGCTTATTGCGTGGGGGGGGCTACGAGCAGTACTTC. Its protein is CASSLLRGGGYEQYF. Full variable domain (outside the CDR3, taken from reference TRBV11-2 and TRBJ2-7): EAGVAQSPRYKIIEKRQSVAFWCNPISGHATLYWYQQILGQGPKLLIQFQNNGVVDDSQLPKDRFSAERLKGVDSTLKIQPAKLEDSAVYLCASSLLRGGGYEQYFGPGTRLTVT.

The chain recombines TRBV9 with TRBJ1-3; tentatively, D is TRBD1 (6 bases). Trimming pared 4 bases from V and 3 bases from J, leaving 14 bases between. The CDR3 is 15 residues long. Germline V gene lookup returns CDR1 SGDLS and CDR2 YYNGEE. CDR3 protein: CASSLAGGGGNTIYF. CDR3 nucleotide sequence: TGTGCCAGCAGCCTCGCCGGGGGCGGTGGAAACACCATATATTTT. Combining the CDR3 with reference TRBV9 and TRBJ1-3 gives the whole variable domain DSGVTQTPKHLITATGQRVTLRCSPRSGDLSVYWYQQSLDQGLQFLIQYYNGEERAKGNILERFSAQQFPDLHSELNLSSLELGDSALYFCASSLAGGGGNTIYFGEGSWLTVV.

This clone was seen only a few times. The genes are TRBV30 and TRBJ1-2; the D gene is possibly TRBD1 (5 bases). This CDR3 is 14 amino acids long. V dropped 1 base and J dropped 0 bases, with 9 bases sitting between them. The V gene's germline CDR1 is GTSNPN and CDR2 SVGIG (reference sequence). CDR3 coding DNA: TGTGCCTGGAGTGCGGGGGAGTCTAACTATGGCTACACCTTC. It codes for CAWSAGESNYGYTF. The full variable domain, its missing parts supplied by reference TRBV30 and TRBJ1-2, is SQTIHQWPATLVQPVGSPLSLECTVEGTSNPNLYWYRQAAGRGLQLLFYSVGIGQISSEVPQNLSASRPQDRQFILSSKKLLLSDSGFYLCAWSAGESNYGYTFGSGTRLTVV.

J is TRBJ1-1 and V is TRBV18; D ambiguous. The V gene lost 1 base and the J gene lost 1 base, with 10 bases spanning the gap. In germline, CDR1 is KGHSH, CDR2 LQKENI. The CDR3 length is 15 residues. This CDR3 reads CASSPQRTENTEAFF. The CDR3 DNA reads TGTGCCAGCTCACCACAAAGGACGGAGAACACTGAAGCTTTCTTT.

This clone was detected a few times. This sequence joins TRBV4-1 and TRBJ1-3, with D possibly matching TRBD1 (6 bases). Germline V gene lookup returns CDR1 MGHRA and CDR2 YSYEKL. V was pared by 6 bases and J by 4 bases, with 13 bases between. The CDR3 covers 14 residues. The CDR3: CASRGWGQGNTIYF. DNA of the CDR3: TGCGCCAGCAGAGGCTGGGGGCAGGGAAACACCATATATTTT.

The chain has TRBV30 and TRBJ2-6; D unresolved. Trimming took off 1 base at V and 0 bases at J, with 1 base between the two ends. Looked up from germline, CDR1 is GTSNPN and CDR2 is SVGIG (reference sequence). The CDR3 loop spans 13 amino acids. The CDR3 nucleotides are TGTGCCTGGAGTGACTCTGGGGCCAACGTCCTGACTTTC. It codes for CAWSDSGANVLTF.

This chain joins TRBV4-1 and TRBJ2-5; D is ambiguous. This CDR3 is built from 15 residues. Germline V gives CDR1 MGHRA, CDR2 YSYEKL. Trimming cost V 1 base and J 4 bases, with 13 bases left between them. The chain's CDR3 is CASSQAMGLLETQYF. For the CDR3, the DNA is TGCGCCAGCAGCCAAGCAATGGGCCTATTAGAGACCCAGTACTTC.

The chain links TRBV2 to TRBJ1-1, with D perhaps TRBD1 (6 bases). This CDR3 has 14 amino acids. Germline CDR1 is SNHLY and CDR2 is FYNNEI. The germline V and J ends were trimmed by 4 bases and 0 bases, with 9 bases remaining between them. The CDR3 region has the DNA TGTGCCAGCAGTGTAGGGGGGTTGAACACTGAAGCTTTCTTT. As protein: CASSVGGLNTEAFF.

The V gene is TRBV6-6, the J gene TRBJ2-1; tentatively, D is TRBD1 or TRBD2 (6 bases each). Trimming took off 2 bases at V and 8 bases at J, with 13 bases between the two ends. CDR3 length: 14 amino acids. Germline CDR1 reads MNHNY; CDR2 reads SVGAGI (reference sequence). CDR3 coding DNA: TGTGCCAGCAGTTACCCCCCGGAGGGGGATGAGCAGTTCTTC. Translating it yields CASSYPPEGDEQFF.

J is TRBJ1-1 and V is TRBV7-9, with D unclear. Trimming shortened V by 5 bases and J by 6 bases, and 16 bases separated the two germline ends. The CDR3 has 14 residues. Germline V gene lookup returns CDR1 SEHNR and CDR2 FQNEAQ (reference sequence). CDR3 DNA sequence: TGTGCCAGCAGCCGGGCGACCGGTCCTCCTGAAGCTTTCTTT. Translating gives CASSRATGPPEAFF.

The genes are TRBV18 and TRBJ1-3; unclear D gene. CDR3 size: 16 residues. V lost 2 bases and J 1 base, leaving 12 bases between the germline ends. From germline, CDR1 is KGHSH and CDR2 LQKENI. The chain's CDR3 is CASSPGRAISGNTIYF. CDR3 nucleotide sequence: TGTGCCAGCTCACCAGGACGGGCTATATCTGGAAACACCATATATTTT.

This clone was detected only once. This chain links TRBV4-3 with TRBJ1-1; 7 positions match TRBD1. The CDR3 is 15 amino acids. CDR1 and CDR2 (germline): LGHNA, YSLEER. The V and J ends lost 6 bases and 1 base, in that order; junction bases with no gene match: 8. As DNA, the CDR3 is TGCGCCAGCAGGGCCCCCGGGACAGCGAACACTGAAGCTTTCTTT. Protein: CASRAPGTANTEAFF.

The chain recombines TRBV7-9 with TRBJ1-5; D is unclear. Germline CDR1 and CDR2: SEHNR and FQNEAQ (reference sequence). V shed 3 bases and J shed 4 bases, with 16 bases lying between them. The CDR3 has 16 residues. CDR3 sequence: CASSFSLGPGNQPQHF. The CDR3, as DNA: TGTGCCAGCAGCTTCAGCTTGGGTCCGGGGAATCAGCCCCAGCATTTT.

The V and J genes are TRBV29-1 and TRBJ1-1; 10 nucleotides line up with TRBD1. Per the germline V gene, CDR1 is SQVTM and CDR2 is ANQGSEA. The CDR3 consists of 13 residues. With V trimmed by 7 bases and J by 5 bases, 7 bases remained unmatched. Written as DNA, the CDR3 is TGCAGCGGGGAGGGACAGGGGAGGACTGAAGCTTTCTTT. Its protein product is CSGEGQGRTEAFF.